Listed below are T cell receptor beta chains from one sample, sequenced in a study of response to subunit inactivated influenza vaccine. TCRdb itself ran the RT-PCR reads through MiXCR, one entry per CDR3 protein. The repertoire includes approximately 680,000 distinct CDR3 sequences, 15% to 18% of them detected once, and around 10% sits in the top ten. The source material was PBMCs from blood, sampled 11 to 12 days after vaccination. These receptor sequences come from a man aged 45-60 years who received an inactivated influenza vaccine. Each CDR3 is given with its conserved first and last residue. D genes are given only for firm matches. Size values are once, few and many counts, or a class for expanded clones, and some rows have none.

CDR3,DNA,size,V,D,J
CASSVTADDGYTF,TGTGCCAGCAGTGTTACCGCGGATGATGGCTACACCTTC,NA,TRBV6-1,NA,TRBJ1-2
CASSEGDGSGDEQFF,TGTGCCAGCAGCGAGGGAGATGGGAGTGGGGATGAGCAGTTCTTC,few,TRBV9,NA,TRBJ2-1
CASSLDAGKEYF,TGTGCCAGCAGCTTAGACGCCGGGAAGGAGTACTTC,NA,TRBV7-9,NA,TRBJ2-7
CASSFGTVGREKLFF,TGTGCCAGCAGCTTCGGGACAGTAGGGAGGGAAAAACTGTTTTTT,few,TRBV5-5,TRBD1,TRBJ1-4
CASSYSFGTGQETQYF,TGTGCCAGCAGTTACTCATTCGGGACAGGGCAAGAGACCCAGTACTTC,few,TRBV6-5,TRBD1,TRBJ2-5
CASSLRLAGGPYNEQFF,TGTGCCAGCAGTCTTAGACTAGCGGGGGGGCCCTACAATGAGCAGTTCTTC,NA,TRBV27,TRBD2,TRBJ2-1
CASSSIPLLSGSTDTQYF,TGCGCCAGCAGCTCGATCCCCCTGTTGAGCGGGAGCACAGATACGCAGTATTTT,few,TRBV5-1,NA,TRBJ2-3
CASSRDNSPLHF,TGTGCCAGCAGTAGGGATAATTCACCCCTCCACTTT,many,TRBV6-1,NA,TRBJ1-6
CASSSGLAVYNEQFF,TGTGCCAGCAGCTCGGGACTAGCGGTCTACAATGAGCAGTTCTTC,NA,TRBV7-9,TRBD2,TRBJ2-1
CASSRAGGVDEQFF,TGCGCCAGCAGCAGAGCGGGAGGGGTTGATGAGCAGTTCTTC,many,TRBV5-1,TRBD2,TRBJ2-1
CASSQPGSWETQYF,TGTGCCAGCAGCCAACCAGGGTCTTGGGAGACCCAGTACTTC,NA,TRBV4-2,NA,TRBJ2-5
CASSPQVRGGEKLFF,TGTGCCAGCAGCCCCCAGGTCAGGGGTGGTGAAAAACTGTTTTTT,NA,TRBV7-9,NA,TRBJ1-4
CASSKSPSTDTQYF,TGTGCCAGCAGCAAGAGTCCTAGCACAGATACGCAGTATTTT,few,TRBV2,NA,TRBJ2-3
CASSQNPGVHTGELFF,TGCGCCAGCAGCCAAAACCCAGGGGTGCACACCGGGGAGCTGTTTTTT,NA,TRBV4-3,NA,TRBJ2-2
CASSLWGTVTGELFF,TGTGCCAGCAGCTTGTGGGGAACGGTCACCGGGGAGCTGTTTTTT,NA,TRBV11-2,NA,TRBJ2-2
CAIREGVRTDTQYF,TGTGCCATAAGGGAGGGGGTTCGGACAGATACGCAGTATTTT,once,TRBV10-3,NA,TRBJ2-3
CASSIDRILKNIQYF,TGTGCCAGCAGCATTGACAGAATCCTTAAAAACATTCAGTACTTC,few,TRBV5-6,NA,TRBJ2-4
CASSLVVGSGNTIYF,TGTGCCAGCAGCTTAGTGGTGGGGTCGGGAAACACCATATATTTT,many,TRBV7-2,NA,TRBJ1-3
CASSLKMGGVAPEQYF,TGTGCCAGCAGTTTAAAGATGGGGGGAGTGGCTCCCGAGCAGTACTTC,few,TRBV28,NA,TRBJ2-7
CASTREGGNTGELFF,TGTGCCAGCACCAGGGAGGGGGGGAACACCGGGGAGCTGTTTTTT,NA,TRBV12-3/TRBV12-4,NA,TRBJ2-2
CASDRGANTEAFF,TGTGCCAGCGACCGGGGGGCGAACACTGAAGCTTTCTTT,few,TRBV7-9,NA,TRBJ1-1
CSAKNLGGDLSSYNEQFF,TGCAGTGCTAAAAACTTAGGGGGAGACCTCTCCTCCTACAATGAGCAGTTCTTC,NA,TRBV20-1,NA,TRBJ2-1
CSASINPRLRDQPQHF,TGCAGTGCTAGTATCAACCCCCGCTTAAGAGATCAGCCCCAGCATTTT,once,TRBV20-1,NA,TRBJ1-5
CASSLAITGANVLTF,TGCGCCAGCAGCTTGGCGATCACTGGGGCCAACGTCCTGACTTTC,few,TRBV5-1,NA,TRBJ2-6
CASSSGWGASGTDTQYF,TGTGCCAGCAGTTCGGGGTGGGGGGCGTCGGGCACAGATACGCAGTATTTT,NA,TRBV12-3/TRBV12-4,NA,TRBJ2-3
CASSLGTSSGSTDTQYF,TGCGCCAGCAGCTTGGGGACTAGCTCAGGGTCGACAGATACGCAGTATTTT,NA,TRBV5-1,TRBD2,TRBJ2-3
CSAPVLAGVNEQYF,TGCAGTGCTCCCGTGCTAGCGGGAGTAAACGAGCAGTACTTC,few,TRBV20-1,TRBD2,TRBJ2-7
CSARSFAELRDNEQFF,TGCAGTGCTAGAAGTTTTGCGGAGCTGAGGGACAATGAGCAGTTCTTC,few,TRBV20-1,NA,TRBJ2-1
CSATGQDYGYTF,TGCAGTGCTACGGGACAAGACTATGGCTACACCTTC,few,TRBV20-1,NA,TRBJ1-2
CIRAPDLTPRNYGYTF,TGCATCCGGGCCCCTGACCTCACTCCTCGTAACTATGGCTACACCTTC,NA,TRBV20-1,NA,TRBJ1-2
CSARIQGASSGKLFF,TGCAGTGCTAGAATACAGGGGGCGTCGAGCGGGAAACTGTTTTTT,NA,TRBV20-1,TRBD1,TRBJ1-4
CASSPPGRKGETQYF,TGTGCCAGCAGCCCTCCGGGACGCAAGGGGGAGACCCAGTACTTC,many,TRBV6-1,NA,TRBJ2-5
CSARVPGQGYEQYF,TGCAGTGCTAGAGTACCGGGACAGGGGTACGAGCAGTACTTC,NA,TRBV20-1,TRBD1,TRBJ2-7
CAISGGVGNTEAFF,TGTGCCATCAGTGGGGGGGTGGGGAACACTGAAGCTTTCTTT,NA,TRBV10-3,NA,TRBJ1-1
CASSLDLPGRSTDTQYF,TGTGCCAGCAGCTTGGATTTACCGGGACGCAGCACAGATACGCAGTATTTT,few,TRBV5-6,NA,TRBJ2-3
CASSYLSGYTSYNEQFF,TGTGCCAGCAGTTACTTATCCGGCTACACCTCCTACAATGAGCAGTTCTTC,few,TRBV6-2/TRBV6-3,NA,TRBJ2-1
CASSFGRELDEQFF,TGTGCCAGCAGCTTTGGACGGGAGTTGGATGAGCAGTTCTTC,few,TRBV11-3,NA,TRBJ2-1